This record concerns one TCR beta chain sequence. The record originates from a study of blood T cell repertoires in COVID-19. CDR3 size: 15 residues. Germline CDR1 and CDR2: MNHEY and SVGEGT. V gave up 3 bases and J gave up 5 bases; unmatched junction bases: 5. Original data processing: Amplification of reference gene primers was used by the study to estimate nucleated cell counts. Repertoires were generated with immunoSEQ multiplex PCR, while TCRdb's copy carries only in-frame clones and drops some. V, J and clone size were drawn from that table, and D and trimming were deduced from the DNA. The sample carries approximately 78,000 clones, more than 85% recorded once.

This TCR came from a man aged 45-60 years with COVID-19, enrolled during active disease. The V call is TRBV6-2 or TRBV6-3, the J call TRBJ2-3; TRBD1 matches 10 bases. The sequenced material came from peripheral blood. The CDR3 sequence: CASSYRTGGQDTQYF. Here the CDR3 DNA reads TGTGCCAGCAGTTATCGGACAGGGGGTCAAGATACGCAGTATTTT.